The clone carrying this TCR beta chain has more than one count but fewer than ten. What it recognizes is unknown. CDR1 and CDR2 (germline): SGHDT, YYEEEE. The V gene lost 1 base and the J gene lost 0 bases, with 6 bases spanning the gap. The CDR3 runs 14 residues. The data stem from a study of CD8 T cells in ankylosing spondylitis. The study's findings and limits: What appeared characteristic of ankylosing spondylitis blood was a TCR beta motif of fewer than ten highly homologous variants. Past studies reported some motif variants in reactive arthritis synovial fluid and blood.

A single record per CDR3 protein comes from TCRdb applying MiXCR to the 5' RACE reads. The table has more than 600,000 distinct CDR3 sequences, about 20% seen once. J is TRBJ2-3 and V is TRBV5-6; no definite D call. The sample was blood, either unsorted or a sorted T cell fraction (not recorded which). The origin of this receptor is a male donor with ankylosing spondylitis. Here the CDR3 reads CASSLPLSTDTQYF. DNA for the CDR3: TGTGCCAGCAGCTTGCCTCTAAGCACAGATACGCAGTATTTT.